The 19 T cell receptor beta chains below all came from one sample that was sequenced in a study of cytomegalovirus exposure and HLA in healthy donors. Sequencing used immunoSEQ multiplex PCR; TCRdb keeps in-frame clones, though not all of them. The data hold hundreds of thousands of clones, with about nine tenths observed a single time. The specimen was PBMCs. All receptors come from a young woman in good health and CMV-seronegative.

The genes are TRBV6-1 and TRBJ2-1; D possibly corresponds to TRBD2 (5 bases). CDR1 is MNHNS and CDR2 is SASEGT in the germline V gene. CDR3 length: 13 amino acids. V lost 3 bases and J 5 bases, leaving 8 bases between the germline ends. In DNA, the CDR3 is TGTGCCAGCAGTGACTGGGGAGACAATGAGCAGTTCTTC. Protein product: CASSDWGDNEQFF.

Here the CDR3 reads CASSSYRDRHNEQFF. The DNA of the CDR3 is TGTGCCAGCAGTTCGTATAGGGACAGACACAATGAGCAGTTCTTC. The gene calls are TRBV27 and TRBJ2-1; 7 nucleotides line up with TRBD1. This CDR3 spans 15 amino acids. From germline, CDR1 is MNHEY and CDR2 SMNVEV (reference sequence). V gave up 4 bases and J gave up 5 bases; unmatched junction bases: 8.

A note on this clone: Other DNA sequences from this sample encode an identical CDR3 as well. The chain has TRBV5-1 and TRBJ2-3; the match to TRBD2 covers 13 bases. Germline V gives CDR1 SGHRS, CDR2 YFSETQ. Trimming removed 4 bases from V and 4 bases from J; junction bases left unmatched: 6. This CDR3 has 16 amino acids. The CDR3: CASSLTSGGASDTQYF. Written as DNA, the CDR3 is TGCGCCAGCAGCCTAACTAGCGGGGGGGCCTCAGATACGCAGTATTTT.

The rearrangement joins TRBV7-2 to TRBJ2-1, with 8 bases fitting TRBD2. The CDR3 extends over 17 amino acids. Germline CDR1 and CDR2: SGHTA and FQGNSA. V lost 4 bases to trimming and J lost 9 bases; unmatched junction nucleotides: 17. Written as DNA, the CDR3 is TGTGCCAGCAGCTCGAAGACGCGGCTAGCGGGTGTGCCTGAGCAGTTCTTC. Translation: CASSSKTRLAGVPEQFF.

This clone was counted between two and nine times. The rearrangement uses TRBV6-5 and TRBJ1-2, with TRBD1 matching 10 bases. The J segment lost 5 bases and the V segment lost 6 bases, leaving 6 bases of the junction unmatched. The CDR3 extends over 14 amino acids. Germline lookup yields CDR1 MNHEY and CDR2 SVGAGI. CDR3 in DNA: TGTGCCAGCAGACCGGGGACAGGGGTATATGGCTACACCTTC. This gives the protein CASRPGTGVYGYTF.

The chain combines TRBV27 with TRBJ2-2; 15 bases are a match to TRBD2. This CDR3 region has 16 residues. Germline V lookup: CDR1 MNHEY, CDR2 SMNVEV (reference sequence). V shed 8 bases and J 6 bases; nucleotides not matched to a gene: 7. The CDR3 protein is CASLGLAGGPAGELFF. The DNA for the CDR3 is TGTGCCAGCCTAGGACTAGCGGGAGGGCCAGCCGGGGAGCTGTTTTTT.

This clone was seen a handful of times. CDR3 in amino acids: CASSVMDGQNGYTF. In DNA form, the CDR3 reads TGTGCCAGCAGCGTAATGGATGGACAGAATGGCTACACCTTC. The V and J genes are TRBV9 and TRBJ1-2; D perhaps matches TRBD1 (6 bases). This CDR3 has 14 amino acids. Germline CDR1 SGDLS, CDR2 YYNGEE. The V end lost 1 base, the J end lost 6 bases, and 13 bases lay between the germline ends.

CDR3 DNA: TGTGCCAGCAGCTTAGTGGTAGCTCGGATCGAGCAGTACTTC. Protein sequence: CASSLVVARIEQYF. This sequence joins TRBV11-2 and TRBJ2-7; D not resolved. Looked up from germline, CDR1 is SGHAT and CDR2 is FQNNGV. The V end was cut by 1 base, the J end by 6 bases, with 13 bases between. CDR3 length: 14 amino acids.

The genes are TRBV27 and TRBJ2-7; the match to TRBD2 covers 10 bases. With V trimmed by 6 bases and J by 6 bases, 8 bases remained unmatched. CDR1 MNHEY and CDR2 SMNVEV come from the germline V gene (reference sequence). The CDR3 has 14 residues. The CDR3 sequence: CASSLAGAPLEQYF. The CDR3 coding sequence is TGTGCCAGCAGCCTAGCGGGAGCCCCCCTCGAGCAGTACTTC.

This clone appeared once. The V and J genes are TRBV10-3 and TRBJ2-7; D may be TRBD1 (6 bases). Deletions cut 6 bases from V and 5 bases from J, with 11 bases between. This CDR3 is 12 amino acids long. Germline V gene data show CDR1 as ENHRY and CDR2 as SYGVKD. CDR3 residues: CAIRGQSNEQYF. In nucleotides, the CDR3 is TGTGCCATCAGGGGACAAAGTAACGAGCAGTACTTC.

Here the CDR3 DNA reads TGTGCCAGCAGTGAACCGGGTCCGGAAGAGCAGTACTTC. It encodes CASSEPGPEEQYF. The chain recombines TRBV6-1 with TRBJ2-7; no reliable D call. Trimming left V 2 bases short and J 7 bases short, with 12 bases between. This CDR3 contains 13 residues. Germline assignment: CDR1 MNHNS and CDR2 SASEGT.

Of note for this clone: The sample contains more than one DNA sequence encoding this CDR3. The chain recombines TRBV6-5 with TRBJ2-1; D is unresolved. The CDR3 is 13 residues long. Trimming shortened V by 0 bases and J by 6 bases, and 6 bases separated the two germline ends. Per the germline V gene, CDR1 is MNHEY and CDR2 is SVGAGI. The CDR3: CASSYSLSNEQFF. The CDR3 DNA sequence: TGTGCCAGCAGTTACTCCCTCTCCAATGAGCAGTTCTTC.

This chain joins TRBV28 and TRBJ1-3; D gene ambiguous. The CDR3 spans 14 residues. Trimming took 3 bases from V and 3 from J, leaving 9 bases between them. Germline V gene data show CDR1 as MDHEN and CDR2 as SYDVKM. The CDR3 DNA is TGTGCCAGCAGTTTTGAGCATCTTGGAAACACCATATATTTT. Amino acids: CASSFEHLGNTIYF.

The chain has TRBV9 and TRBJ2-1; 8 bases map to TRBD2. This CDR3 has 16 residues. The germline V gene encodes CDR1 SGDLS and CDR2 YYNGEE. The V and J ends lost 0 bases and 7 bases, in that order; junction bases with no gene match: 9. The CDR3 DNA is TGTGCCAGCAGCGTAGGGTCCAGCGGGGGTGTTAATGAGCAGTTCTTC. This codes for CASSVGSSGGVNEQFF.

The chain links TRBV4-1 to TRBJ1-1, with D possibly being TRBD1 (5 bases). Trimming cost V 0 bases and J 5 bases, with 13 bases left between them. Germline CDR1 is MGHRA and CDR2 is YSYEKL. This CDR3 has 15 residues. CDR3 sequence reads: CASSQEGQGGTEAFF. DNA for the CDR3: TGCGCCAGCAGCCAAGAGGGGCAGGGAGGGACTGAAGCTTTCTTT.

Comment on this clone: The identical CDR3 is also encoded by other nucleotide sequences in the sample. J is TRBJ2-7 and V is TRBV20-1; 7 bases match TRBD1. Trimming took 5 bases from V and 4 from J; bases not matched to a gene: 2. CDR1 is DFQATT, CDR2 SNEGSKA, per germline (reference sequence). The CDR3 length is 11 residues. The CDR3 DNA is TGCAGTGCTTACAGGGGTTACGAGCAGTACTTC. Its protein product is CSAYRGYEQYF.

The V call is TRBV6-5, the J call TRBJ2-7, with 10 bases that match TRBD1. V trimming: 5 bases; J trimming: 7 bases; junction bases outside the gene matches: 11. In germline, CDR1 is MNHEY, CDR2 SVGAGI. CDR3 length equals 15 residues. CDR3 in amino acids: CASSGSGTGAGEQYF. CDR3 bases: TGTGCCAGCAGTGGATCCGGGACAGGGGCAGGAGAGCAGTACTTC.

This chain connects TRBV2 to TRBJ2-7; a weak D match, TRBD2 (5 bases). Germline V gives CDR1 SNHLY, CDR2 FYNNEI. Trimming cost V 7 bases and J 3 bases, with 13 bases left between them. This CDR3 spans 13 amino acids. The CDR3, as DNA: TGTGCCAGCACTCTCAAAGGAGGCTACGAGCAGTACTTC. Translating gives CASTLKGGYEQYF.

CDR3 sequence (DNA): TGTGCCAGCAGCTTGGGAGTTCAAAGGAGGGAGACCCAGTACTTC. Its translation is CASSLGVQRRETQYF. The gene calls are TRBV5-8 and TRBJ2-5; possible D gene TRBD2, 5 bases. V dropped 0 bases and J dropped 5 bases, with 14 bases sitting between them. Germline V CDR1 and CDR2: SGHTS, YDEGEE. This CDR3 is 15 amino acids long.